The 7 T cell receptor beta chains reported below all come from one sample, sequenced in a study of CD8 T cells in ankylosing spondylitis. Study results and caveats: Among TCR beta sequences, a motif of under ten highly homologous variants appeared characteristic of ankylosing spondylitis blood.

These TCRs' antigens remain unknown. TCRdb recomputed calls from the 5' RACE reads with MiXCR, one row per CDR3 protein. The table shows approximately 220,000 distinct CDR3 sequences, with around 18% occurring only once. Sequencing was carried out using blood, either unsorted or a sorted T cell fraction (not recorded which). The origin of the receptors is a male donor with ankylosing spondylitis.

The CDR3 here is CASSQVPGGKYNEQFF. As DNA, the CDR3 is TGCGCCAGCAGCCAAGTTCCGGGGGGCAAATACAATGAGCAGTTCTTC. The chain has TRBV4-1 and TRBJ2-1; D may be TRBD2 (7 bases). The CDR3 runs 16 residues. V lost 1 base and J lost 4, with 14 bases in between. Germline-derived CDR1 and CDR2 are MGHRA and YSYEKL.

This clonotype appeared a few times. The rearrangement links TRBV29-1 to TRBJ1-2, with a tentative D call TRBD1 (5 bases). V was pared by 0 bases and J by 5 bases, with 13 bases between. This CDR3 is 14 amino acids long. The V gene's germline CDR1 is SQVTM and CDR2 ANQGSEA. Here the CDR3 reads CSVEDSGQSYGYTF. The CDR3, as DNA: TGCAGCGTTGAAGATTCGGGGCAGAGTTATGGCTACACCTTC.

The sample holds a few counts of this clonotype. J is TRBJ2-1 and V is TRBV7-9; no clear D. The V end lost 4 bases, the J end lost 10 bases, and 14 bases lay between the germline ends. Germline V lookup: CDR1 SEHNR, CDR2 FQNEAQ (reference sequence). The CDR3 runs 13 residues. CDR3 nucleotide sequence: TGTGCCAGCAGCTATCTACTTGGAGAAGAGCAGTTCTTC. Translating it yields CASSYLLGEEQFF.

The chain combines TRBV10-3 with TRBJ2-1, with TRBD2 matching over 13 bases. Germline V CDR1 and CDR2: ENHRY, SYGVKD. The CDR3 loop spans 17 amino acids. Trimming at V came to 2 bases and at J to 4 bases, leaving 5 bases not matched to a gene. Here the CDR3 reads CAISETSGGVGYNEQFF. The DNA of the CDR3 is TGTGCCATCAGTGAGACTAGCGGGGGGGTCGGGTACAATGAGCAGTTCTTC.

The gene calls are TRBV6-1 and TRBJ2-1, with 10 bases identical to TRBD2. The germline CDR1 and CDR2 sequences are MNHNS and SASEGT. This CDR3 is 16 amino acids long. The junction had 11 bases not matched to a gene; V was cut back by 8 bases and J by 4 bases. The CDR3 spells CASRETTSGVYNEQFF. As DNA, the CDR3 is TGTGCCAGCCGCGAGACAACTAGCGGGGTATACAATGAGCAGTTCTTC.

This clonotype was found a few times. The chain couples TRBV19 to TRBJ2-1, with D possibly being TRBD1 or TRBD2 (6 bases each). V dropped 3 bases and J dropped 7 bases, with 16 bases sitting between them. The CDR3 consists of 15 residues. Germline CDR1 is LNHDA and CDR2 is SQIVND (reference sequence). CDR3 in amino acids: CASSMWRGTLNEQFF. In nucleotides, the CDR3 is TGTGCCAGTAGTATGTGGAGGGGGACATTAAATGAGCAGTTCTTC.

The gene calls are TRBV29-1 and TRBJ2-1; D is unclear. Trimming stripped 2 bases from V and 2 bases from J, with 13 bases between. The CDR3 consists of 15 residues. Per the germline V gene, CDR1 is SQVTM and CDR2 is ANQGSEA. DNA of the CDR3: TGCAGCGTTGAACGCCAGACCAAACCCTACAATGAGCAGTTCTTC. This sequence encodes CSVERQTKPYNEQFF.